The clone carrying this T cell receptor beta chain was seen repeatedly, ten times or more. Its matching antigen is unknown. Germline CDR1 is LGHNT and CDR2 is FRNRAP. V lost 2 bases and J 1 base, leaving 14 bases between the germline ends. The CDR3 loop spans 16 amino acids. In TCRdb, the reads were re-called with MiXCR into one record per CDR3 protein. The repertoire consists of hundreds of thousands of distinct CDR3 sequences, with approximately 31% occurring once and the leading ten covering about an eighth. The entry originates in a study of T cell repertoires in cytomegalovirus infection. Across the whole study: Epitope selection comprised recently identified HLA-C-restricted CMV epitopes and well-studied HLA-B-restricted CMV epitopes. CMV infection plus the matching HLA type was flagged by public TCR beta signatures. Study-wide results and caveats: People with CMV and the relevant HLA were identified by cumulative public TCR beta family frequency. The study found HLA-C-restricted CMV-specific TCR beta clonotypes dominating the ex vivo response.

The V gene is TRBV12-5, the J gene TRBJ1-1; D not certain. The specimen was cultured CD8+ T cells from PBMCs, collected from culture after CMV antigen stimulation. This TCR was sampled from a human donor in good health (CMV status not recorded). Some clones in this sample may be carry-over from other donors' samples. CDR3 sequence reads: CASGLYPDLENTEAFF. As DNA, the CDR3 is TGTGCTAGTGGTTTGTACCCGGACTTGGAGAACACTGAAGCTTTCTTT. The complete variable domain, with remaining parts taken from reference TRBV12-5 and TRBJ1-1, reads DARVTQTPRHKVTEMGQEVTMRCQPILGHNTVFWYRQTMMQGLELLAYFRNRAPLDDSGMPKDRFSAEMPDATLATLKIQPSEPRDSAVYFCASGLYPDLENTEAFFGQGTRLTVV.